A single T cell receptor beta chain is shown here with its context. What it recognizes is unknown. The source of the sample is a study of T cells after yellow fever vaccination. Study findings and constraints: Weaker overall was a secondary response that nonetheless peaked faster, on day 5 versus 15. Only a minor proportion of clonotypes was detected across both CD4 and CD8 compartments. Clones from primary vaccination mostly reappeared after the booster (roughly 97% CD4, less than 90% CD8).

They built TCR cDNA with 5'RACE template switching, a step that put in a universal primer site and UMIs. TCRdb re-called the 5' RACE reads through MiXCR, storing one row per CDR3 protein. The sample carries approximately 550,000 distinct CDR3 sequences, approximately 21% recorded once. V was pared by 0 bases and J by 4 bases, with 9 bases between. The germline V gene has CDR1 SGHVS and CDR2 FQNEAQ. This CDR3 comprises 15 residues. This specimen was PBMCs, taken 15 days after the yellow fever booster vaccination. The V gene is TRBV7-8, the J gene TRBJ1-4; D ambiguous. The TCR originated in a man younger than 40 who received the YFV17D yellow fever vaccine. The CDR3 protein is CASSLATPFNEKLFF. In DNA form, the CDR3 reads TGTGCCAGCAGCTTAGCGACGCCTTTTAATGAAAAACTGTTTTTT.